This entry lists 27 T cell receptor beta chains sequenced from one sample in a study of beta chain features in type 1 diabetes. Sequenced material consisted of expressed TCRB transcripts (all of the isolated RNA was reverse transcribed). Sequencing was performed with immunoSEQ multiplex PCR; in TCRdb, only in-frame clones are kept and a portion is missing. The data show 400,000 to 600,000 clones, approximately 31% seen once. The sequenced sample was naive CD4+ T cells from blood. These TCRs come from a man aged 18 to 30 in good health.

This chain links TRBV28 with TRBJ2-7, with 10 bases matching TRBD2. Germline V CDR1 and CDR2: MDHEN, SYDVKM. V gave up 6 bases and J gave up 3 bases; unmatched junction bases: 5. The CDR3 totals 14 residues. CDR3 sequence (DNA): TGTGCCAGCAGCCCTCTAGCGGGAGTCTACGAGCAGTACTTC. It is translated as CASSPLAGVYEQYF.

This clone was seen more than once but under ten times. The chain combines TRBV29-1 with TRBJ1-1, with D maybe TRBD1 (5 bases). Germline V gene sequence: CDR1 SQVTM, CDR2 ANQGSEA. Between the trimmed V and J ends, which lost 7 bases and 1 base, there was a span of 10 bases. This CDR3 contains 12 residues. The CDR3 DNA is TGCAGCGGGTCACAGGCGAACACTGAAGCTTTCTTT. Amino acids: CSGSQANTEAFF.

This chain links TRBV27 with TRBJ2-7; possibly TRBD2 for D (6 bases). Germline loops: CDR1 MNHEY, CDR2 SMNVEV (reference sequence). CDR3 size: 15 residues. V was clipped by 4 bases and J by 3 bases, with 16 bases between them. The CDR3 DNA sequence: TGTGCCAGCAGTTCCAGTGGGGCGCGGGACTACGAGCAGTACTTC. Protein: CASSSSGARDYEQYF.

This clone has just a few counts. This rearrangement joins TRBV29-1 to TRBJ2-3; 7 bases are shared with TRBD2. The CDR3 loop spans 16 amino acids. CDR1 and CDR2 (germline): SQVTM, ANQGSEA. The ends lost 1 base at V and 3 bases at J; junction bases unmatched: 10. CDR3 nucleotide sequence: TGCAGCGTTGAAGGTGCCCGCGGGGGATGGACAGATACGCAGTATTTT. It encodes CSVEGARGGWTDTQYF.

V usage is TRBV7-9 and J usage is TRBJ2-4; D is ambiguous. V shed 0 bases and J shed 9 bases, with 12 bases lying between them. The CDR3 sequence is 14 residues long. The germline V gene encodes CDR1 SEHNR and CDR2 FQNEAQ (reference sequence). CDR3 loop: CASSLASTFGIQYF. DNA for the CDR3: TGTGCCAGCAGCTTAGCCTCCACTTTCGGCATTCAGTACTTC.

The rearrangement joins TRBV29-1 to TRBJ2-1, with TRBD2 matching over 12 bases. CDR1 is SQVTM, CDR2 ANQGSEA, per germline. This CDR3 is 16 amino acids long. Trimming removed 3 bases from V and 2 bases from J; junction bases left unmatched: 5. Here the CDR3 reads CSVELASGRAYNEQFF. The CDR3 DNA reads TGCAGCGTTGAGTTGGCTAGCGGGAGGGCCTACAATGAGCAGTTCTTC.

This clone was seen more than once but under ten times. The chain employs TRBV7-2 and TRBJ2-7; D is ambiguous. The CDR3 length is 14 residues. Germline lookup yields CDR1 SGHTA and CDR2 FQGNSA. Trimming shortened V by 4 bases and J by 4 bases, and 14 bases separated the two germline ends. This CDR3 reads CASSSLRLEYEQYF. The CDR3 bases are TGTGCCAGCAGCTCGCTCAGACTTGAATACGAGCAGTACTTC.

The chain uses TRBV30 and TRBJ1-2; no definite D call. Trimming left V 4 bases short and J 3 bases short, with 12 bases between. CDR3 length equals 13 residues. The germline V gene encodes CDR1 GTSNPN and CDR2 SVGIG (reference sequence). CDR3 amino acids: CAWNLNSYYGYTF. CDR3 nucleotide sequence: TGTGCCTGGAATTTGAATTCCTACTATGGCTACACCTTC. The full variable domain, with the rest looked up from reference TRBV30 and TRBJ1-2, is SQTIHQWPATLVQPVGSPLSLECTVEGTSNPNLYWYRQAAGRGLQLLFYSVGIGQISSEVPQNLSASRPQDRQFILSSKKLLLSDSGFYLCAWNLNSYYGYTFGSGTRLTVV.

V and J are TRBV30 and TRBJ2-3; D may correspond to TRBD1 or TRBD2 (5 bases each). The CDR3 sequence is 16 residues long. With 3 bases removed from V and 2 bases from J, the gap between germline ends came to 18 bases. Looked up from germline, CDR1 is GTSNPN and CDR2 is SVGIG (reference sequence). The CDR3 is CAWSAPWGSPTDTQYF. In DNA form, the CDR3 reads TGTGCCTGGAGCGCACCCTGGGGGTCCCCCACAGATACGCAGTATTTT.

The CDR3 DNA follows: TGTGCCACCAGCAAACTAGCGGGAGTCGAGCAGTACTTC. Translating gives CATSKLAGVEQYF. The chain carries TRBV15 and TRBJ2-7, with TRBD2 identical over 11 bases. Per germline, CDR1 LNHNV and CDR2 YYDKDF (reference sequence). The J segment lost 6 bases and the V segment lost 4 bases, leaving 2 bases of the junction unmatched. The CDR3 loop spans 13 amino acids.

This clone was recorded a few times. The V and J genes are TRBV19 and TRBJ2-7; 8 positions agree with TRBD1. The CDR3 runs 16 residues. V lost 6 bases and J lost 7; bases outside the gene matches: 17. Per the germline V gene, CDR1 is LNHDA and CDR2 is SQIVND (reference sequence). The chain's CDR3 is CASSVRGQAPLGEQYF. The CDR3 DNA follows: TGTGCCAGTAGCGTCAGGGGACAGGCCCCCCTAGGGGAGCAGTACTTC.

This clone came up a few times. The chain recombines TRBV2 with TRBJ1-3; D perhaps matches TRBD1 (5 bases). Germline assignment: CDR1 SNHLY and CDR2 FYNNEI. V lost 2 bases and J 6 bases, leaving 11 bases between the germline ends. The CDR3 consists of 14 residues. CDR3 bases: TGTGCCAGCAGTGAACGGGGCGGCACAAACACCATATATTTT. Its protein is CASSERGGTNTIYF.

This chain connects TRBV18 to TRBJ2-7, with 8 bases fitting TRBD1. CDR3 length: 15 residues. Per the germline V gene, CDR1 is KGHSH and CDR2 is LQKENI. The ends lost 3 bases at V and 6 bases at J; junction bases unmatched: 10. CDR3 region: CASSPPGQGRFEQYF. Written as DNA, the CDR3 is TGTGCCAGCTCACCCCCCGGACAGGGAAGATTCGAGCAGTACTTC.

This sequence joins TRBV4-3 and TRBJ2-3; the D gene is possibly TRBD2 (6 bases). CDR1 is LGHNA, CDR2 YSLEER, per germline. Trimming removed 0 bases at V and 13 bases at J, with 14 bases between. The CDR3 extends over 13 amino acids. This CDR3 is CASSQDVPGLKYF. CDR3 DNA sequence: TGCGCCAGCAGCCAAGATGTGCCCGGACTAAAGTATTTT.

This clone was picked up a small number of times. The chain couples TRBV29-1 to TRBJ1-1; no definite D call. Trimming pared 7 bases from V and 0 bases from J, leaving 12 bases between. This CDR3 comprises 13 residues. Germline lookup yields CDR1 SQVTM and CDR2 ANQGSEA. CDR3 in amino acids: CSAALEMNTEAFF. In DNA, the CDR3 is TGCAGCGCCGCCTTAGAGATGAACACTGAAGCTTTCTTT.

V gene TRBV30 combines with J gene TRBJ1-2; weak D call: TRBD1 (6 bases). V gave up 5 bases and J gave up 2 bases, with 9 bases separating them. Germline CDR1 and CDR2: GTSNPN and SVGIG (reference sequence). The CDR3 loop spans 12 amino acids. CDR3 nucleotide sequence: TGTGCCTGGGCGCAGGGGAACTATGGCTACACCTTC. Protein product: CAWAQGNYGYTF.

V and J are TRBV7-2 and TRBJ2-7; no reliable D call. CDR3 length: 12 residues. Germline values: CDR1 SGHTA, CDR2 FQGNSA. V dropped 5 bases and J dropped 1 base, with 6 bases sitting between them. The CDR3 DNA sequence: TGTGCCAGCAGCCCCCATTCCTACGAGCAGTACTTC. Its protein product is CASSPHSYEQYF.

The rearrangement links TRBV27 to TRBJ2-1; 9 nucleotides agree with TRBD1. This CDR3 is 14 amino acids long. Germline trimming cut 5 bases from V and 6 bases from J; bases unmatched to any gene: 5. Germline lookup yields CDR1 MNHEY and CDR2 SMNVEV (reference sequence). The CDR3: CASSLVGQGNEQFF. The DNA of the CDR3 is TGTGCCAGCAGTCTAGTGGGACAGGGCAATGAGCAGTTCTTC.

A single count supports this clone. The chain recombines TRBV23-1 with TRBJ1-2; D is possibly TRBD1 (6 bases). TRBV23-1 is noted as an ORF with a role that remains uncertain. The CDR3 sequence is 14 residues long. Trimming took off 0 bases at V and 4 bases at J, with 9 bases between the two ends. As DNA, the CDR3 is TGCGCCAGCAGTCAATCGAGGGGGGGCTATGGCTACACCTTC. Translated, it gives CASSQSRGGYGYTF.

The genes are TRBV28 and TRBJ2-2, with no clear D. V gave up 8 bases and J gave up 2 bases, with 9 bases separating them. The CDR3 covers 13 residues. Looked up from germline, CDR1 is MDHEN and CDR2 is SYDVKM. The DNA of the CDR3 is TGTGCCAGCTGGAGCGTAAACACCGGGGAGCTGTTTTTT. Translated, it gives CASWSVNTGELFF.

This clone has a single count. The V and J genes are TRBV29-1 and TRBJ1-1; D gene ambiguous. CDR1 and CDR2 (germline): SQVTM, ANQGSEA. This CDR3 region has 14 residues. V lost 1 base, J lost 4 bases, and 13 bases lay in between. Here the CDR3 DNA reads TGCAGCGTTGAAGGCTTAGTAACGGGCACTGAAGCTTTCTTT. Translating it yields CSVEGLVTGTEAFF.

CDR3 loop: CASSSVRAIRNEQFF. As DNA, the CDR3 is TGTGCCAGCAGCTCCGTTCGGGCAATTAGGAATGAGCAGTTCTTC. This sequence joins TRBV7-8 and TRBJ2-1; no clear D. From germline, CDR1 is SGHVS and CDR2 FQNEAQ. V shed 4 bases and J shed 7 bases, with 17 bases lying between them. The CDR3 runs to 15 residues.

The chain employs TRBV5-6 and TRBJ2-7; perhaps TRBD1 as D (6 bases). The germline gives CDR1 SGHDT, CDR2 YYEEEE. The CDR3 totals 14 residues. V was clipped by 2 bases and J by 1 base, with 10 bases between them. CDR3 loop: CASSLNRVSYEQYF. The CDR3 DNA reads as TGTGCCAGCAGCTTAAACAGGGTTTCCTACGAGCAGTACTTC.

The V gene is TRBV7-8, the J gene TRBJ2-3; 9 bases are a match to TRBD2. Germline V CDR1 and CDR2: SGHVS, FQNEAQ. The V segment lost 5 bases and the J segment 4 bases; nucleotides outside the gene matches: 4. CDR3 length: 14 amino acids. DNA of the CDR3: TGTGCCAGCAGCCATAGGACTAGCGCAGATACGCAGTATTTT. This codes for CASSHRTSADTQYF.

CDR3 amino acids: CASSGTSGMSGANVLTF. DNA of the CDR3: TGTGCCAGCAGCGGGACTAGCGGGATGTCTGGGGCCAACGTCCTGACTTTC. The chain combines TRBV7-2 with TRBJ2-6; the match to TRBD2 covers 13 bases. The germline V gene has CDR1 SGHTA and CDR2 FQGNSA. J gave up 1 base and V 5 bases, and 2 bases lay outside the gene matches. CDR3 length: 17 residues.

The chain carries TRBV5-4 and TRBJ1-2; D is undetermined. The length of the CDR3 is 13 residues. The V and J ends lost 1 base and 7 bases respectively, with 11 bases between them. Germline CDR1 SGHNT, CDR2 YYREEE (reference sequence). CDR3 nucleotides: TGTGCCAGCAGCTTGACGGTCTTTGGTGGCTACACCTTC. This sequence encodes CASSLTVFGGYTF.

The rearrangement uses TRBV30 and TRBJ2-7; D uncertain. Per the germline V gene, CDR1 is GTSNPN and CDR2 is SVGIG (reference sequence). The CDR3 contains 11 residues. V was cut by 3 bases and J by 2 bases, with 5 bases left in between. The DNA of the CDR3 is TGTGCCTGGAGGGGAACCTACGAGCAGTACTTC. This encodes CAWRGTYEQYF.